A selection of T cell receptor beta chains follows, all from one sample in a study of blood T cells in healthy people across ages. TCRdb reprocessed the 5' RACE reads with MiXCR, giving one entry per CDR3 protein. The sample includes more than 1,400,000 distinct CDR3 sequences, 42% seen only once; the top ten take 7.9%. The source material was blood. The receptors stem from a woman under 30 in good health. The CDR3 runs from the conserved cysteine through the conserved F or W. The D gene is left open where the match is weak. The size entry is marked missing in some rows and otherwise reads once, few, many or a size class.

j_call cdr3_length clone_size v_call d_call cdr3_nt cdr3_aa
TRBJ2-7 13 once TRBV6-5 - TGTGCCAGCAGTTACTCGATGTCCGGCGAGCAGTACTTC CASSYSMSGEQYF
TRBJ2-1 12 once TRBV7-9 - TGTGTCAGCAGCTCCGCTAGGGGTGAGCAGTTCTTC CVSSSARGEQFF
TRBJ1-2 14 few TRBV2 - TGTGCCAGCAGTGAGTGGACAGACTTCTATGGCTACACCTTC CASSEWTDFYGYTF
TRBJ2-3 13 - TRBV18 - TGTGCCAGCTCATTGATCGAGACAGATACGCAGTATTTT CASSLIETDTQYF
TRBJ2-2 13 - TRBV9 - TGTGCCAGCAGCGTCTTTAGCACCGGGGAGCTGTTTTTT CASSVFSTGELFF
TRBJ2-2 16 - TRBV14 - TGTGCCAGCAGCCAACCGGGACATTGGAACACCGGGGAGCTGTTTTTT CASSQPGHWNTGELFF
TRBJ1-2 13 - TRBV2 TRBD1 TGTGCCACTGAGACGACAGGGGCCTATGGCTACACCTTC CATETTGAYGYTF
TRBJ2-7 13 - TRBV27 - TGTGCCAGCAGTTCCCCCCCCGACTACGAGCAGTACTTC CASSSPPDYEQYF
TRBJ2-7 13 - TRBV3-1 - TGTGCCAGCAGCCCCACACGCGGCTACGAGCAGTACTTC CASSPTRGYEQYF
TRBJ1-1 13 - TRBV20-1 - TGCAGTGCTCGGGGACACCTAGATACTGAAGCTTTCTTT CSARGHLDTEAFF
TRBJ2-2 15 - TRBV20-1 - TGCAGTGCTAGACACAGACCCAAGGACACCGGGGAGCTGTTTTTT CSARHRPKDTGELFF
TRBJ2-3 13 - TRBV20-1 - TGCAGTGCTAGGAGGGGGGGGGAGAATACGCAGTATTTT CSARRGGENTQYF
TRBJ2-3 17 - TRBV10-3 - TGTGCCATCAGCGTTTCTAGCGCGGGGTCCTCCACAGATACGCAGTATTTT CAISVSSAGSSTDTQYF
TRBJ2-7 14 - TRBV29-1 TRBD1 TGCAGCGTTGTAGGTCCCGGGACAGCATACGAGCAGTACTTC CSVVGPGTAYEQYF
TRBJ2-1 15 few TRBV11-2 - TGTGCCAGCAGCTTAGGGGGCGGGCCGAACAATGAGCAGTTCTTC CASSLGGGPNNEQFF
TRBJ2-5 12 - TRBV9 - TGTGCCAGCAGCGTAGCATATGGGGAGCAGTACTTC CASSVAYGEQYF